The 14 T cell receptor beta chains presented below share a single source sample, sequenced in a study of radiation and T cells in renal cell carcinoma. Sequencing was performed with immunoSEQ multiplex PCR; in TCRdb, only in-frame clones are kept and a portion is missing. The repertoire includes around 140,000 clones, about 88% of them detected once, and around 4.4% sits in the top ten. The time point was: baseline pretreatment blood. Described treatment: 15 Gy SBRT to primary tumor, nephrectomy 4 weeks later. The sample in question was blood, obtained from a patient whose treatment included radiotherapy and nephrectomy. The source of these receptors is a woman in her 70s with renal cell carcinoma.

The CDR3 DNA sequence: TGTGCCAGCGGAACAGGGGTGGGTCGGTATGGCTACACCTTC. Protein sequence: CASGTGVGRYGYTF. The chain combines TRBV6-5 with TRBJ1-2; 7 bases fit TRBD1. The junction had 11 bases not matched to a gene; V was cut back by 8 bases and J by 5 bases. CDR1 and CDR2 (germline): MNHEY, SVGAGI. The CDR3 length is 14 residues.

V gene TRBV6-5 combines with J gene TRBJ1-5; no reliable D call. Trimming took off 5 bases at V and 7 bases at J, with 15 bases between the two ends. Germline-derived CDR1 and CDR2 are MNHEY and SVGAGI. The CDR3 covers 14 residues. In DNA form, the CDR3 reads TGTGCCAGCAGTCCAACCCAGGCGACCCAGCCCCAGCATTTT. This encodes CASSPTQATQPQHF.

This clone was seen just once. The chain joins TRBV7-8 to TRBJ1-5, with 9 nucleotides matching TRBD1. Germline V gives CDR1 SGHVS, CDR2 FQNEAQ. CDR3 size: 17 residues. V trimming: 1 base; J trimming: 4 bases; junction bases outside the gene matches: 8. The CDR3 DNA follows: TGTGCCAGCAGCTTAGTCATCGGACAGGGGTATAATCAGCCCCAGCATTTT. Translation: CASSLVIGQGYNQPQHF.

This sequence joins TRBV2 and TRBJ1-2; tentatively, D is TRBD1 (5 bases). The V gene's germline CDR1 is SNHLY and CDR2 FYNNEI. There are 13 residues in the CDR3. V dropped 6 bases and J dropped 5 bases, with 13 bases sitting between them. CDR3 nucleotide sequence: TGTGCCAGCAGAGAGCAGGGTAAATATGGCTACACCTTC. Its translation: CASREQGKYGYTF.

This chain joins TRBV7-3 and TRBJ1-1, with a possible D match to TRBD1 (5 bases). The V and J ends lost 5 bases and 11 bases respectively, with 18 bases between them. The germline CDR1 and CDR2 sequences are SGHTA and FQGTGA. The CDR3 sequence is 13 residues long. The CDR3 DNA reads TGTGCCAGCAGCCGTGACTTCCGGGACGAGGCTTTCTTT. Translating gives CASSRDFRDEAFF.

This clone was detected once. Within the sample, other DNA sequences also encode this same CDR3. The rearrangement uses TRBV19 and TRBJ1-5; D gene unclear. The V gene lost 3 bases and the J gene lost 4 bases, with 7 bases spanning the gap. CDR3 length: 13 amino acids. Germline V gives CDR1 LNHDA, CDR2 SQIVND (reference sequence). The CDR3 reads CASSILGNQPQHF. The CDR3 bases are TGTGCCAGTAGTATTTTAGGTAATCAGCCCCAGCATTTT.

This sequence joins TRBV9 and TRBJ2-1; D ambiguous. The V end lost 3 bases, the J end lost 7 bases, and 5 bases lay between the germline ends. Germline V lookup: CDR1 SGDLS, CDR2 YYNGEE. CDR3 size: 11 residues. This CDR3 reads CASSDLNEQFF. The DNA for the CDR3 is TGTGCCAGCAGCGACCTTAATGAGCAGTTCTTC.

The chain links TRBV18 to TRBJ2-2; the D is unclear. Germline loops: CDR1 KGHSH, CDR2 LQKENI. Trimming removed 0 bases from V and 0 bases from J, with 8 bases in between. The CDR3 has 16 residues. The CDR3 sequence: CASSPPVHPNTGELFF. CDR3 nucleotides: TGTGCCAGCTCACCACCGGTACACCCGAACACCGGGGAGCTGTTTTTT.

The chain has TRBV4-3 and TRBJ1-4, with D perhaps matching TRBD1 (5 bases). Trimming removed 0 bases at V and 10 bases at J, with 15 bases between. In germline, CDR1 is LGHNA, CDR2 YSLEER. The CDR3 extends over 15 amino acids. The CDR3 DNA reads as TGCGCCAGCAGCCAAGATCAACAGGTCTCGGGAAAACTGTTTTTT. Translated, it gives CASSQDQQVSGKLFF.

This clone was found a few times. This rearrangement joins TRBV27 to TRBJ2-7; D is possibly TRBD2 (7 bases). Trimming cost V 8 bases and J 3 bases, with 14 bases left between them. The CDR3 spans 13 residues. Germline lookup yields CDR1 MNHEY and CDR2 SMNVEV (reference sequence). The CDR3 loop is CASWGGHNYEQYF. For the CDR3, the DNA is TGTGCCAGCTGGGGGGGCCACAACTACGAGCAGTACTTC.

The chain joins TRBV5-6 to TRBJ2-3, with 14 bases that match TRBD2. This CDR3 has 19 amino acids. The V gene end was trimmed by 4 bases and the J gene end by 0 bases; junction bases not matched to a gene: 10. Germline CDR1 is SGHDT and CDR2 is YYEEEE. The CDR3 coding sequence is TGTGCCAGCAGCCCCGGGACTAGCGGGGGCCGTATTAGCACAGATACGCAGTATTTT. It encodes CASSPGTSGGRISTDTQYF.

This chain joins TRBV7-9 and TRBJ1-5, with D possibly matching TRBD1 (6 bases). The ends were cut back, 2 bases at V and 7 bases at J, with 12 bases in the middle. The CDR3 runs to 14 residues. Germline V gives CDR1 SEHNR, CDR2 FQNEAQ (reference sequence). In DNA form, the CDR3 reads TGTGCCAGCAGCTTACGGGGGGCTGAACAGCCCCAGCATTTT. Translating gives CASSLRGAEQPQHF.

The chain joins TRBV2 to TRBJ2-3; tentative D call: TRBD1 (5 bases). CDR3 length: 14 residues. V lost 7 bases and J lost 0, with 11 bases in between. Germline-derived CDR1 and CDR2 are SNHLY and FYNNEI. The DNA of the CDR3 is TGTGCCAGCAAAAGGGGCATAAGCACAGATACGCAGTATTTT. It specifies CASKRGISTDTQYF.

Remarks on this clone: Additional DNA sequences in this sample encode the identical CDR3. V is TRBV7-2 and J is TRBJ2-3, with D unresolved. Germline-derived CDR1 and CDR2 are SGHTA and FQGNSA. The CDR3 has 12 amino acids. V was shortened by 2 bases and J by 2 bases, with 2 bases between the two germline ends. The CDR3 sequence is CASSLSTDTQYF. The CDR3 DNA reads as TGTGCCAGCAGCTTATCCACAGATACGCAGTATTTT.